What follows describes a single TCR beta chain. Authors' data handling: Researchers report that nucleated cell counts were estimated from reference gene primer amplification. Repertoires were generated with immunoSEQ multiplex PCR, while TCRdb's copy carries only in-frame clones and drops some. Clone size and V and J calls were adopted from that table, with D and trimming inferred from the DNA. The sample contains 110,000 to 150,000 clones, 82% of which appear only once. The data were taken from a study of blood T cell repertoires in COVID-19. The source material was peripheral blood. The receptor comes from an elderly woman with acute or convalescent COVID-19.

The CDR3 coding sequence is TGTGCCAGCAGTGACCGGGGTACGCAGTATTTT. It codes for CASSDRGTQYF. V is TRBV2 and J is TRBJ2-3; D possibly corresponds to TRBD2 (5 bases). Trimming cost V 3 bases and J 8 bases, with 6 bases left between them. There are 11 residues in the CDR3. Looked up from germline, CDR1 is SNHLY and CDR2 is FYNNEI.